This TCR beta chain was sequenced for a study of blood T cell repertoires in COVID-19. CDR1 is KGHDR, CDR2 SFDVKD, per germline. The CDR3 is made up of 16 amino acids. With V trimmed by 5 bases and J by 1 base, 6 bases remained unmatched. Assignment of participants to cohorts was predicated upon participant-reported clinical history. Sequencing used immunoSEQ multiplex PCR; TCRdb keeps in-frame clones, though not all of them. The table includes around 250,000 clones, approximately 90% detected once. The sample comprised PBMCs or T cells enriched from blood (not recorded which). The clonotype was recovered from a man aged 40-50 years who had been exposed to COVID-19. This rearrangement joins TRBV24-1 to TRBJ2-1, with 8 bases that match TRBD1. CDR3 sequence: CATSGRTGNSYNEQFF. The CDR3 coding sequence is TGTGCCACCAGTGGACGGACAGGGAATTCCTACAATGAGCAGTTCTTC.